The present T cell receptor (beta chain) was sequenced within a study of post-analysis software for immune sequencing data. The CDR3 contains 15 residues. The V gene lost 4 bases and the J gene lost 0 bases, with 13 bases spanning the gap. CDR1 is MNHEY and CDR2 is SVGAGI in the germline V gene. cDNA libraries for TCR beta contained unique molecular identifiers. With roughly 0.95 to 11 million T cells as the source, approximately 450,000 cDNA molecules resulted. A single record per CDR3 protein comes from TCRdb applying MiXCR to the PCR reads. The sample carries about 400,000 distinct CDR3 sequences, roughly 30% recorded once. This clonotype was seen only a few times. Its specificity is unknown. Study conclusions and caveats: Versus controls, multiple sclerosis patients showed significantly lower diversity (normalized Chao1). Higher frequency in patients than in controls was seen for roughly five TRBV segments, with TRBV5-6, TRBV5-1 and TRBV20-1 among them. Samples prepared in the same batch strongly co-clustered by F measure.

The chain combines TRBV6-5 with TRBJ2-7; D is tentatively TRBD1 or TRBD2 (5 bases each). The TCR was taken from a girl aged 10 to 17 with multiple sclerosis. Sequenced sample: blood. The DNA for the CDR3 is TGTGCCAGCAGTTCCTCTCGGGGCAGCTCCTACGAGCAGTACTTC. It translates to CASSSSRGSSYEQYF.